The next 16 T cell receptor beta chains were all read from a single sample in a study of blood T cell repertoires in COVID-19. Method: immunoSEQ multiplex PCR; TCRdb's copy keeps in-frame clones and lacks some. The data show 210,000 or so clones, less than 90% seen once. Sequenced input: peripheral blood. Receptor source: a woman in her 50s with acute or convalescent COVID-19.

V and J are TRBV3-1 (or the pseudogene TRBV3-2) and TRBJ2-5, with 8 positions matching TRBD2. Looked up from germline, CDR1 is LGHDT and CDR2 is YNNKEL (reference sequence). The CDR3 extends over 13 amino acids. Trimming at V came to 8 bases and at J to 4 bases, leaving 6 bases not matched to a gene. The CDR3 loop is CASLRGGRETQYF. CDR3 sequence (DNA): TGTGCCAGCCTCCGGGGGGGCAGAGAGACCCAGTACTTC.

The chain is built from TRBV6-2 or TRBV6-3 and TRBJ1-1; 9 bases are shared with TRBD1. From germline, CDR1 is MNHEY and CDR2 SVGEGT. Trimming cost V 5 bases and J 4 bases; bases outside gene matches: 5. The CDR3 has 14 amino acids. CDR3 coding DNA: TGTGCCAGCAGTCGACAGGGGGGAAGCACTGAAGCTTTCTTT. This gives the protein CASSRQGGSTEAFF.

The rearrangement links TRBV6-5 to TRBJ1-3; 9 nucleotides align to TRBD1. The ends lost 5 bases at V and 0 bases at J; junction bases unmatched: 2. This CDR3 region has 15 residues. Germline V gives CDR1 MNHEY, CDR2 SVGAGI. The CDR3 bases are TGTGCCAGCAGTCGGGACAGGGTCTCTGGAAACACCATATATTTT. Its protein is CASSRDRVSGNTIYF.

To note about this clone: This CDR3 is also generated by other DNA sequences in the sample. The V and J genes are TRBV19 and TRBJ1-2, with unresolved D. V lost 4 bases and J 0 bases, leaving 6 bases between the germline ends. In germline, CDR1 is LNHDA, CDR2 SQIVND (reference sequence). CDR3 length: 13 residues. Here the CDR3 reads CASSTGANYGYTF. The CDR3 DNA is TGTGCCAGTAGTACCGGGGCTAACTATGGCTACACCTTC.

This clone was observed once. The rearrangement uses TRBV30 and TRBJ2-1; 7 bases fit TRBD1. J lost 7 bases, V lost 3 bases, and 12 bases had no gene match. CDR1 is GTSNPN and CDR2 is SVGIG in the germline V gene (reference sequence). The CDR3 covers 15 residues. The CDR3 nucleotides are TGTGCCTGGAGCGGACAGGCCTCTTTGGGTAATGAGCAGTTCTTC. Translation gives CAWSGQASLGNEQFF. Full variable domain (missing parts from reference TRBV30 and TRBJ2-1): SQTIHQWPATLVQPVGSPLSLECTVEGTSNPNLYWYRQAAGRGLQLLFYSVGIGQISSEVPQNLSASRPQDRQFILSSKKLLLSDSGFYLCAWSGQASLGNEQFFGPGTRLTVL.

Note on this clone: One junction end does not reproduce the germline sequence, and a read error may be involved. The V call is TRBV3-1 (or the pseudogene TRBV3-2), the J call TRBJ2-5, with 8 nucleotides matching TRBD2. Germline CDR1 and CDR2: LGHDT and YNNKEL (reference sequence). This CDR3 has 14 amino acids. CDR3 protein: CASSQLGGVEAQYF. The CDR3 nucleotides are TGTGCCAGCAGCCAACTCGGGGGGGTAGAGGCCCAGTACTTC.

The chain carries TRBV3-1 (or the pseudogene TRBV3-2) and TRBJ2-7, with D possibly matching TRBD2 (7 bases). This CDR3 spans 12 amino acids. The V gene's germline CDR1 is LGHDT and CDR2 YNNKEL (reference sequence). The CDR3 DNA sequence: TGTGTTCAGGACGGGGGGCCGCCCGAGCAGTACTTC. Translated: CVQDGGPPEQYF.

This clone was detected once. The chain joins TRBV7-8 to TRBJ2-5, with TRBD2 matching over 7 bases. Unmatched junction bases numbered 5, after V lost 1 base and J lost 3 bases. CDR1 SGHVS and CDR2 FQNEAQ come from the germline V gene. The CDR3 has 15 residues. The CDR3 spells CASSLEASGEETQYF. Written as DNA, the CDR3 is TGTGCCAGCAGCTTAGAAGCTAGCGGTGAAGAGACCCAGTACTTC.

The chain couples TRBV3-1 (or the pseudogene TRBV3-2) to TRBJ2-3; D is possibly TRBD1 (5 bases). Trimming took 4 bases from V and 2 from J, leaving 13 bases between them. This CDR3 is built from 15 residues. CDR1 is LGHDT, CDR2 YNNKEL, per germline (reference sequence). The CDR3 DNA follows: TGTGCCAGCAGCCGGGGCTACCTTATCACAGATACGCAGTATTTT. This codes for CASSRGYLITDTQYF.

The V call is TRBV5-5, the J call TRBJ2-5; D might be TRBD2 (5 bases). CDR3 length equals 12 residues. Germline assignment: CDR1 SGHKS and CDR2 YYEKEE (reference sequence). Trimming cost V 3 bases and J 6 bases, with 9 bases left between them. The CDR3 here is CASSWEPKTQYF. DNA of the CDR3: TGTGCCAGCAGCTGGGAGCCGAAGACCCAGTACTTC.

The chain is built from TRBV11-2 and TRBJ2-7, with 12 bases matching TRBD2. Germline assignment: CDR1 SGHAT and CDR2 FQNNGV. This CDR3 is 15 amino acids long. Germline trimming cut 0 bases from V and 3 bases from J; bases unmatched to any gene: 0. CDR3 sequence reads: CASSLETSGSYEQYF. The CDR3 region has the DNA TGTGCCAGCAGCTTAGAGACTAGCGGGAGCTACGAGCAGTACTTC.

The V call is TRBV18, the J call TRBJ1-1; D gene unclear. V was shortened by 6 bases and J by 1 base, with 12 bases between the two germline ends. This CDR3 has 14 amino acids. Germline lookup yields CDR1 KGHSH and CDR2 LQKENI. The CDR3 coding sequence is TGTGCCAGCTCCCGTACTAAGGAGAACACTGAAGCTTTCTTT. It yields the protein CASSRTKENTEAFF.

This clone has more than one count but fewer than ten. The chain joins TRBV2 to TRBJ1-5, with 10 bases fitting TRBD1. V was pared by 9 bases and J by 5 bases, with 4 bases of the junction left unmatched. This CDR3 has 13 residues. The germline CDR1 and CDR2 sequences are SNHLY and FYNNEI. The CDR3 is CASGDRGDQPQHF. CDR3 DNA: TGTGCCAGTGGGGACAGGGGCGATCAGCCCCAGCATTTT.

In its sample, this clone was seen once. The chain links TRBV7-3 to TRBJ2-3; D gene uncertain. Germline V gene lookup returns CDR1 SGHTA and CDR2 FQGTGA. V shed 7 bases and J shed 3 bases, with 11 bases lying between them. This CDR3 region has 13 residues. The CDR3 nucleotides read TGTGCCAGCACCAACTACATGACAGATACGCAGTATTTT. This sequence encodes CASTNYMTDTQYF.

This chain uses TRBV3-1 (or the pseudogene TRBV3-2) with TRBJ2-5; 9 nucleotides line up with TRBD1. V was clipped by 4 bases and J by 5 bases; unmatched bases: 11. The germline V gene has CDR1 LGHDT and CDR2 YNNKEL (reference sequence). This CDR3 is built from 16 residues. CDR3: CASSRFGQGMSETQYF. DNA of the CDR3: TGTGCCAGCAGCCGTTTCGGACAGGGGATGTCGGAGACCCAGTACTTC.

The V gene is TRBV7-2, the J gene TRBJ2-7; 9 bases map to TRBD1. CDR3 length: 17 amino acids. Trimming removed 3 bases from V and 4 bases from J; junction bases left unmatched: 13. Germline V lookup: CDR1 SGHTA, CDR2 FQGNSA. CDR3 coding DNA: TGTGCCAGCAGCTTGGAAGGGACAGGGATTTTTTTTTACGAGCAGTACTTC. Its protein is CASSLEGTGIFFYEQYF.